This paragraph reports one T cell receptor beta chain. No antigen is known for it. A read error may be the cause here, since a much bigger clone is one base away. This CDR3 is missing its conserved last phenylalanine or tryptophan, likely due to a read error. TCRdb called the multiplex PCR reads again in MiXCR, with one record for every CDR3 protein. The data show some 130,000 distinct CDR3 sequences, about 20% seen once. The data stem from a study of breast tumors, draining lymph nodes, adjacent tissues. Findings of the study overall: Data fit most tumor T cells coming from lymph node, expanding in tumor. Tumor T cell lymph node origin was a supported hypothesis, not proven.

CDR1 and CDR2 from the germline V gene are LNHNV and YYDKDF (reference sequence). This CDR3 region has 16 residues. V lost 4 bases, J lost 1 base, and 14 bases lay in between. The lymph nodes were axillary draining lymph nodes from breast cancer patients. Sequenced sample: axillary lymph node tissue. The receptor was isolated from a female donor with breast cancer. Some clones in this sample may be carry-over from other donors' samples. The chain carries TRBV15 and TRBJ1-5; D is ambiguous. This CDR3 reads CATSKEVLTSNQPQHC. The DNA for the CDR3 is TGTGCCACCAGCAAAGAGGTGTTGACAAGCAATCAGCCCCAGCATTGT.